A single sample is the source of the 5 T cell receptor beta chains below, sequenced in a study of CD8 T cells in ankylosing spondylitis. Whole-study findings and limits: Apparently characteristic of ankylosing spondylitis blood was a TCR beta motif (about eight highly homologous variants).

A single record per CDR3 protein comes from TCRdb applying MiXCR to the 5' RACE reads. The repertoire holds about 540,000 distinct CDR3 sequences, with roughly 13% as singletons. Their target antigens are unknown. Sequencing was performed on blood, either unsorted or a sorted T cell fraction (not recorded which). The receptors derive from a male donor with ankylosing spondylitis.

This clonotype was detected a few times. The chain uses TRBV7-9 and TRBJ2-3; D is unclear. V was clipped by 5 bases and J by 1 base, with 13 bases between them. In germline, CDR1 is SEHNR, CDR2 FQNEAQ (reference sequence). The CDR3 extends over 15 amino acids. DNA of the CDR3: TGTGCCAGCAGCCCGGACGCTGGTCGCACAGATACGCAGTATTTT. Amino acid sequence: CASSPDAGRTDTQYF.

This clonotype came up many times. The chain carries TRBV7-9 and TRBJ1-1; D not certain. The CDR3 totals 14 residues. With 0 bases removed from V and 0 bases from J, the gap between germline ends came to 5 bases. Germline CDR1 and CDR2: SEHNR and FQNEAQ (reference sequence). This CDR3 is CASSLASVNTEAFF. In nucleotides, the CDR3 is TGTGCCAGCAGCTTAGCTTCAGTGAACACTGAAGCTTTCTTT.

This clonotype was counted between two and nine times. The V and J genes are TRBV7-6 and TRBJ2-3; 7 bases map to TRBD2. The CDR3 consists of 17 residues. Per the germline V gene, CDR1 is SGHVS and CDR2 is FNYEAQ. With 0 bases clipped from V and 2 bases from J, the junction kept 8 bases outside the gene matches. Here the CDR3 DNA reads TGTGCCAGCAGCTTAGCTGCTAGCGGTAACCCCACAGATACGCAGTATTTT. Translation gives CASSLAASGNPTDTQYF.

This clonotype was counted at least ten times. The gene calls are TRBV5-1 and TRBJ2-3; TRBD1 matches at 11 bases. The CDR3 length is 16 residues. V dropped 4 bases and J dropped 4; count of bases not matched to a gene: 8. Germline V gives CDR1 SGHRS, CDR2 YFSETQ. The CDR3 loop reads CASSQPWGQGADTQYF. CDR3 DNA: TGCGCCAGCAGCCAACCGTGGGGACAGGGGGCAGATACGCAGTATTTT.

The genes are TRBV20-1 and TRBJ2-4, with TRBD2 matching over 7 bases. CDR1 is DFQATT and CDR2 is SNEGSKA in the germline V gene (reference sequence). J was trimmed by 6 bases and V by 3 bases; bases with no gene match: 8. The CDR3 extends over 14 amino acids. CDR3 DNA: TGCAGTGCTAGTTTCTGGGGGGGAGGAAACATTCAGTACTTC. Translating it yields CSASFWGGGNIQYF.